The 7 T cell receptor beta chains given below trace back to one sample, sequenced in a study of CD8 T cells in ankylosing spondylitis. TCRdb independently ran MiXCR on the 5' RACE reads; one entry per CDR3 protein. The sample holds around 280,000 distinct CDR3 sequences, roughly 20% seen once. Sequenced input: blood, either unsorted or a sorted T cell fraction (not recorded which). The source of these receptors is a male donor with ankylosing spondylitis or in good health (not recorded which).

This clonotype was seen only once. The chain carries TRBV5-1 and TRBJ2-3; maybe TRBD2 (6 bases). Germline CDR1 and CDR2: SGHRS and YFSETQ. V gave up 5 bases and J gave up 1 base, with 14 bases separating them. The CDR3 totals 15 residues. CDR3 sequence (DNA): TGCGCCAGCAGGTCTCTAACGGGGGGCACAGATACGCAGTATTTT. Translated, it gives CASRSLTGGTDTQYF.

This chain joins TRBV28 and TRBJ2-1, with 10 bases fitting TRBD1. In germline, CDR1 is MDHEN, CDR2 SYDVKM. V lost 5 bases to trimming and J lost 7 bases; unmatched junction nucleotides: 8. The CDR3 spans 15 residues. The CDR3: CASSTGTGVENEQFF. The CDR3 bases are TGTGCCAGCAGTACCGGGACAGGGGTAGAGAATGAGCAGTTCTTC.

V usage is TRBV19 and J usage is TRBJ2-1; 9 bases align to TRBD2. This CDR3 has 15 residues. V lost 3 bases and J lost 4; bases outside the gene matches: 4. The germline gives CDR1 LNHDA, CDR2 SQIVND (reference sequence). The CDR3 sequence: CASSIGREGYNEQFF. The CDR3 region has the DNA TGTGCCAGTAGTATCGGGCGGGAGGGATACAATGAGCAGTTCTTC.

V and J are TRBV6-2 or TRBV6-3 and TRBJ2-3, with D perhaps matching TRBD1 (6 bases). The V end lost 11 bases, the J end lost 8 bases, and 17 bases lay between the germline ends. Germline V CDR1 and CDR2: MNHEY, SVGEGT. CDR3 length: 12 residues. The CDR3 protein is CASGVTRGTQYF. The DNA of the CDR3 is TGTGCCTCAGGGGTCACTAGGGGTACGCAGTATTTT.

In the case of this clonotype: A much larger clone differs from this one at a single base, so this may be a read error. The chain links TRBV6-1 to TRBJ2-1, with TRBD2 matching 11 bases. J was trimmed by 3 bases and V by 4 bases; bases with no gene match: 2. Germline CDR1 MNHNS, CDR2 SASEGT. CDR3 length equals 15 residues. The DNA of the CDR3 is TGTGCCAGCAGTGCTACTAGCGGGGGCTACAATGAGCAGTTCTTC. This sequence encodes CASSATSGGYNEQFF.

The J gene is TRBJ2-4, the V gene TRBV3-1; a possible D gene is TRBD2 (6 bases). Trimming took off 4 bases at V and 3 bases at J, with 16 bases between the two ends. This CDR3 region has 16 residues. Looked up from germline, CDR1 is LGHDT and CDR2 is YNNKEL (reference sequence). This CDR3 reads CASSRPSAGGKNIQYF. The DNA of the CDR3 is TGTGCCAGCAGCCGACCCTCTGCCGGGGGCAAAAACATTCAGTACTTC.

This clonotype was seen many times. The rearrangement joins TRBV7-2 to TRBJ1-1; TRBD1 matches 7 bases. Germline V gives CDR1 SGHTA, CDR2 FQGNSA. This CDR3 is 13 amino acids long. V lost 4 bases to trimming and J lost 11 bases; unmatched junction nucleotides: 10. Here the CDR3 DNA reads TGTGCCAGCAGCTCCCAGACAGGGTATGTTGCTTTCTTT. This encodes CASSSQTGYVAFF.